This TCR beta chain was sequenced during a study of blood T cells in healthy people across ages. Through a sample-barcoded 5' primer and a J-beta primer mix, a second PCR was run for roughly 7 to 11 cycles. TCRdb re-derived calls from the 5' RACE reads in MiXCR, one entry per CDR3 protein. The sample contains approximately 730,000 distinct CDR3 sequences, roughly two fifths of which appear only once. Germline CDR1 reads SGHAT; CDR2 reads FQNNGV. The CDR3 is made up of 14 amino acids. To note about this clonotype: A junction end diverges from the germline sequence, so it may reflect a read error.

The sequenced sample consisted of blood. The TCR comes from a woman aged 55 to 70 in good health. J is TRBJ1-1 and V is TRBV11-2, with no clear D. CDR3 in DNA: TGTGCCGGCAGCGAGATCCGGAGGAACACTGAAGCTTTCTTT. Protein sequence: CAGSEIRRNTEAFF.